The sequence of this TCR beta chain was determined in a study of T cell clones after liver transplantation. On the study more broadly: As an antigen-independent comparator, third-party-reactive TCRbeta sequences came from pre-transplant mixed lymphocyte reactions. Study-level points and caveats: Compared with third party-reactive sequences, donor-reactive ones declined more, independent of withdrawal success.

Profiled with immunoSEQ multiplex PCR; TCRdb holds only in-frame clones, not every one. This table holds around 110,000 clones, about nine tenths found once. The CDR3 is 17 amino acids. V dropped 0 bases and J dropped 9; count of bases not matched to a gene: 12. In germline, CDR1 is KGHSH, CDR2 LQKENI. As for this clone: The antigen is unknown.

This TCR derives from a human patient who received a liver transplant. Some of these T cells may belong to the graft donor. Sequencing was performed on CD4+ T cells from blood, taken 12 months after liver transplant. The chain recombines TRBV18 with TRBJ2-1; 9 nucleotides align to TRBD1. CDR3 loop: CASSPPGRGQGFGEQFF. CDR3 DNA sequence: TGTGCCAGCTCACCACCTGGCCGGGGACAGGGTTTCGGTGAGCAGTTCTTC.